Ten or more counts support the clone carrying this T cell receptor beta chain. Its antigen is unidentified. This CDR3 region has 19 residues. Losses at the gene ends were 2 bases for V and 3 bases for J; bases not matched to a gene: 13. The sorted Tregs were CD4+CD25+CD127-/low cells. Study findings and constraints: The TCR gene usage of tumor memory CD4+ T cells clustered together with blood and lymph node memory CD4+ cells and with lymph node naive CD4+ cells. Whole repertoires were not studied in the larger cohort, only one V-J beta rearrangement.

Constant-region reverse primers amplified full-length variable regions, followed by semi-nested Nested Universal Primer A PCR. TCRdb fed the 5' RACE reads into MiXCR, producing one record per CDR3 protein. The data contain approximately 40,000 distinct CDR3 sequences, roughly a fifth of them singletons. Sequencing input: Tregs sorted from blood. This receptor was identified in a female donor with breast cancer. V is TRBV12-3 or TRBV12-4 and J is TRBJ2-3; TRBD2 agrees at 11 bases. The DNA of the CDR3 is TGTGCCAGCAGTTTACTCAGGTTTAGCGGGAGGGCCCCGACAGATACGCAGTATTTT. This gives the protein CASSLLRFSGRAPTDTQYF.